One T cell receptor (beta chain) is described in this entry. What it binds is not known. Trimming cost V 0 bases and J 6 bases, with 12 bases left between them. CDR1 and CDR2 from the germline V gene are MNHNY and SVGAGI (reference sequence). The CDR3 runs 14 residues. Sequencing libraries made from TCR beta cDNA carried unique molecular identifiers. MiXCR was run by TCRdb on the PCR reads, yielding one entry per CDR3 protein. This sample yields around 500,000 distinct CDR3 sequences, of which around 31% are seen a single time; approximately 5.4% belongs to the top ten. The sample comes from a study of post-analysis software for immune sequencing data. Regarding the study as a whole: TRBV5-6, TRBV5-1 and TRBV20-1 belonged to a set of about five TRBV segments that were more frequent in patients than controls. Comparison with controls showed significantly lower normalized Chao1 diversity in multiple sclerosis patients. Clustering by F measure revealed strong co-clustering among samples prepared together in one batch.

The receptor's source is a girl aged 2-17 years with multiple sclerosis. The sample was blood. The rearrangement uses TRBV6-6 and TRBJ2-7; D may be TRBD2 (7 bases). The CDR3 bases are TGTGCCAGCAGTTACTCGGGGGGGCAAAGCGAGCAGTACTTC. Translated: CASSYSGGQSEQYF.